This is a list of T cell receptor beta chains from one sample in a study of cytomegalovirus exposure and HLA in healthy donors. This table comes from immunoSEQ multiplex PCR, and its TCRdb copy is limited to in-frame clones, with some not included. Here the sample spans about 160,000 clones, approximately 80% being singletons. What was sequenced was PBMCs. These receptors were obtained from a man aged 18-30 years in good health and CMV-seropositive. Both conserved end residues are part of each CDR3. The D gene is left open where the match is weak. Size tells how often a clone was seen (once, few, many) or the class of an expanded clone, and some rows leave it out.

J gene | clone size | D gene | V gene | CDR3 DNA | CDR3 protein
TRBJ1-5 | NA | NA | TRBV2 | TGTGCCAGCAGTTACAGGGACAATCAGCCCCAGCATTTT | CASSYRDNQPQHF
TRBJ2-7 | NA | NA | TRBV27 | TGTGCCAGCAGTTCGGGACTCAAATACGAGCAGTACTTC | CASSSGLKYEQYF
TRBJ2-7 | NA | TRBD2 | TRBV9 | TGTGCCAGCAGCGGGACTAGCGGGAGGGAGCTATACGAGCAGTACTTC | CASSGTSGRELYEQYF
TRBJ1-1 | NA | NA | TRBV27 | TGTGCCAGCAGTTTGGTCTCGGGACAAGAGGCTTTCTTT | CASSLVSGQEAFF
TRBJ1-1 | NA | NA | TRBV29-1 | TGCAGCGTAGACTCAACAGGGTACACTGAAGCTTTCTTT | CSVDSTGYTEAFF
TRBJ1-6 | NA | TRBD1 | TRBV9 | TGTGCCAGCACCCTGACAGGGGGGACAAATTCACCCCTCCACTTT | CASTLTGGTNSPLHF
TRBJ2-6 | NA | TRBD1 | TRBV10-3 | TGTGCCATCAGTGAGTCAAAGACAGGGGTCAACGTCCTGACTTTC | CAISESKTGVNVLTF
TRBJ2-7 | NA | TRBD1 | TRBV6-1 | TGTGCCAGCAGACCACAGGGGGTCTACGAGCAGTACTTC | CASRPQGVYEQYF
TRBJ1-2 | NA | NA | TRBV14 | TGTGCCAGCAGCCAAGAAAAGTACCCGGGTGGCTACACCTTC | CASSQEKYPGGYTF
TRBJ2-5 | NA | NA | TRBV7-9 | TGTTCCAGCAGCTCTCCTCAGGGCAGGTACCAAGAGACCCAGTACTTC | CSSSSPQGRYQETQYF
TRBJ2-3 | few | NA | TRBV9 | TGTGCCAGCAGCGGGGGGGGCACAGATACGCAGTATTTT | CASSGGGTDTQYF
TRBJ2-4 | once | NA | TRBV19 | TGTGCCAGTAGTATAGAGGGCAGCGGGTGGAACATTCAGTACTTC | CASSIEGSGWNIQYF
TRBJ2-1 | NA | NA | TRBV7-9 | TGTGCCAGCAGCACGTGGGGTGGACAGACTACTTACAATGAGCAGTTCTTC | CASSTWGGQTTYNEQFF
TRBJ2-3 | NA | TRBD2 | TRBV10-1 | TGCGCCAGCAGTGAGATGGCGGGAGGGCCAGATACGCAGTATTTT | CASSEMAGGPDTQYF
TRBJ2-5 | NA | TRBD1 | TRBV5-4 | TGTGCCAGCAGCTTTACAGGGGCCCAAGAGACCCAGTACTTC | CASSFTGAQETQYF
TRBJ2-1 | once | NA | TRBV2 | TGTGCCAGCAGTCCCTTGGGGCGGATCTCCTACAATGAGCAGTTCTTC | CASSPLGRISYNEQFF
TRBJ2-6 | NA | NA | TRBV7-3 | TGTGCCAGCAGCTCTGCTCGCGCTGGGGCCAACGTCCTGACTTTC | CASSSARAGANVLTF
TRBJ2-7 | NA | NA | TRBV9 | TGTGCCAGCAGCGTATTCAGGGATTCCGTCGGCGAGCAGTACTTC | CASSVFRDSVGEQYF
TRBJ2-7 | NA | TRBD2 | TRBV13 | TGTGCCAGCAGCCTTAGCGGGATAACCCCCTACGAGCAGTACTTC | CASSLSGITPYEQYF
TRBJ2-5 | NA | NA | TRBV4-1 | TGCGCCAGCAGCCAAGAGCGGCAAGAGACCCAGTACTTC | CASSQERQETQYF
TRBJ2-7 | once | TRBD1 | TRBV4-3 | TGCGCCAGCAGCCAAGTCACAGGGGGCGTCTACGAGCAGTACTTC | CASSQVTGGVYEQYF
TRBJ2-7 | NA | NA | TRBV7-2 | TGTGCCAGCGGGTCATTAGGACAGTCCCTTGGGGAGCAGTACTTC | CASGSLGQSLGEQYF